These 8 T cell receptor beta chains share one sample of origin, sequenced in a study of beta chain features in type 1 diabetes (dated by TCRdb to the late 2010s). The study at large found these results: Type 1 diabetes patients showed a moderate but significant shortening of TCRB CDR3 length in all four CD4+ subsets.

Antigens of these TCRs are unknown. The library came from the immunoSEQ multiplex PCR assay. The entire isolated RNA was reverse transcribed using the High Capacity cDNA Reverse Transcription Kit, and thus expressed TCRB transcripts were sequenced. The table was pulled from immuneACCESS by TCRdb, which kept in-frame rearrangements only. Such tables lose some clones; where checked, under half of the loss comes from unresolved V genes, and the rest has no known cause. Across this sample there are roughly 240,000 clones, with around 24% seen only once. About 0.011% of the sample rests with the top ten. Material for sequencing was naive CD4+ T cells from blood. Interpreted using the paper, the cell subset or site label stands for: true naive CD4+ T cells. The receptors shown here come from a woman between 25 and 40 years old with type 1 diabetes.

This chain uses TRBV9 with TRBJ1-4; D might be TRBD1 (5 bases). Per the germline V gene, CDR1 is SGDLS and CDR2 is YYNGEE. The CDR3 loop spans 15 amino acids. V lost 7 bases, J lost 8 bases, and 21 bases lay in between. The CDR3 reads CASGPFGGFGEKLFF. The CDR3 coding sequence is TGTGCCAGCGGACCATTCGGGGGGTTCGGGGAAAAACTGTTTTTT. Complete variable domain (other parts from reference TRBV9 and TRBJ1-4): DSGVTQTPKHLITATGQRVTLRCSPRSGDLSVYWYQQSLDQGLQFLIQYYNGEERAKGNILERFSAQQFPDLHSELNLSSLELGDSALYFCASGPFGGFGEKLFFGSGTQLSVL.

This chain uses TRBV15 with TRBJ2-5; 7 bases map to TRBD1. The CDR3 totals 14 residues. The germline V gene encodes CDR1 LNHNV and CDR2 YYDKDF (reference sequence). The V and J ends lost 1 base and 5 bases, in that order; junction bases with no gene match: 4. This CDR3 is CATSRVRGRETQYF. Here the CDR3 DNA reads TGTGCCACCAGCAGAGTTAGGGGGCGGGAGACCCAGTACTTC.

The chain carries TRBV28 and TRBJ2-1, with unresolved D. Trimming took off 6 bases at V and 5 bases at J, with 8 bases between the two ends. The CDR3 is 12 residues long. Germline loops: CDR1 MDHEN, CDR2 SYDVKM. CDR3 residues: CASRSQNNEQFF. The CDR3 DNA reads TGTGCCAGCAGGTCCCAAAACAATGAGCAGTTCTTC.

This clone was observed a handful of times. The chain combines TRBV29-1 with TRBJ2-7, with no clear D. Germline lookup yields CDR1 SQVTM and CDR2 ANQGSEA. There are 11 residues in the CDR3. V lost 5 bases and J lost 0, with 5 bases in between. CDR3: CSVQSSYEQYF. For the CDR3, the DNA is TGCAGCGTTCAGTCCTCCTACGAGCAGTACTTC.

The chain couples TRBV19 to TRBJ2-7, with TRBD2 matching over 9 bases. Germline V lookup: CDR1 LNHDA, CDR2 SQIVND (reference sequence). The CDR3 covers 16 residues. The junction had 7 bases not matched to a gene; V was cut back by 2 bases and J by 2 bases. The CDR3 DNA reads as TGTGCCAGTAGTATAACTAGCGGGCGTCTTCCCTACGAGCAGTACTTC. It translates to CASSITSGRLPYEQYF.

This clone was seen only a few times. V gene TRBV7-3 combines with J gene TRBJ2-3, with D unclear. The CDR3 has 14 residues. Deletions cut 1 base from V and 3 bases from J, with 8 bases between. Germline V lookup: CDR1 SGHTA, CDR2 FQGTGA. CDR3 coding DNA: TGTGCCAGCAGCTTAAGCTCTAGAACAGATACGCAGTATTTT. Translated, it gives CASSLSSRTDTQYF.

Only a few counts were recorded for this clone. The rearrangement links TRBV5-1 to TRBJ2-1, with 9 positions matching TRBD1. CDR3 size: 15 residues. Germline V gene data show CDR1 as SGHRS and CDR2 as YFSETQ. Trimming cost V 2 bases and J 4 bases; bases outside gene matches: 4. The CDR3: CASSFRDRAYNEQFF. DNA for the CDR3: TGCGCCAGCAGCTTCCGGGACAGGGCTTACAATGAGCAGTTCTTC.

This chain links TRBV28 with TRBJ2-5; 7 nucleotides line up with TRBD2. Germline CDR1 MDHEN, CDR2 SYDVKM. This CDR3 has 13 residues. The ends lost 10 bases at V and 4 bases at J; junction bases unmatched: 9. Written as DNA, the CDR3 is TGTGCCACCGGGCGGGGGTTTAGAGAGACCCAGTACTTC. It specifies CATGRGFRETQYF.